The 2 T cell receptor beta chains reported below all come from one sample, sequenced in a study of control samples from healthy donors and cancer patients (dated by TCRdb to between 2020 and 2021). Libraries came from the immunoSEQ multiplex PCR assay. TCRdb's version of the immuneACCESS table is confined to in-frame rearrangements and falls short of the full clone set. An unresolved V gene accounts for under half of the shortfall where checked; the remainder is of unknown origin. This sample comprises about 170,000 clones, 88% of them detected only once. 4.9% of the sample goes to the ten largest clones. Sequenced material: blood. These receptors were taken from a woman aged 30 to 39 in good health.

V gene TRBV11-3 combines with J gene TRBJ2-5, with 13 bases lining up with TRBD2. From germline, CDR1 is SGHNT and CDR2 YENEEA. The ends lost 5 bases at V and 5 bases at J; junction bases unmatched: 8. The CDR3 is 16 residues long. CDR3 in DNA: TGTGCCAGCAGCGCGGCTACTAGCGGGAGGGGGGAGACCCAGTACTTC. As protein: CASSAATSGRGETQYF.

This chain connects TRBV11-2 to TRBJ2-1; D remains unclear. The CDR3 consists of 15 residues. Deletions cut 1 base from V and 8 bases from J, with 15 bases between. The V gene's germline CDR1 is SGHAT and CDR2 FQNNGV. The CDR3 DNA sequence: TGTGCCAGCAGCTTAGCCCCACCCCCGAGCGATGAGCAGTTCTTC. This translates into CASSLAPPPSDEQFF.